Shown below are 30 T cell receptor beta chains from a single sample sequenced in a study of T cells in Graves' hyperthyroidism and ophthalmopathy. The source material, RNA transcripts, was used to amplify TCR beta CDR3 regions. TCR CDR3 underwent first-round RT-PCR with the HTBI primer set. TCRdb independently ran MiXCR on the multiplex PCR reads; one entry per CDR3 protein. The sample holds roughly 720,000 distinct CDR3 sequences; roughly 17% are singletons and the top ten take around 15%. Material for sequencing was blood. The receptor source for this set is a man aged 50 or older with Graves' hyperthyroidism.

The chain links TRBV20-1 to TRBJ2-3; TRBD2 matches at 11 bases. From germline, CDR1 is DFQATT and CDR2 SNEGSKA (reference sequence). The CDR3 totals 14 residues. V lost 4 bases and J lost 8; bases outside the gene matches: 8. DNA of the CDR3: TGCAGTGCTAATAGCGGGAGGGCCGAAGTTACGCAGTATTTT. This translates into CSANSGRAEVTQYF.

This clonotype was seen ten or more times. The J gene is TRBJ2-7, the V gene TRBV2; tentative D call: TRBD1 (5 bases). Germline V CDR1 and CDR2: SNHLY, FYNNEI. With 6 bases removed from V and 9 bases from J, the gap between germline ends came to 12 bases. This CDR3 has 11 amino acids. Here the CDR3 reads CASSADSLQYF. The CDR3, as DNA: TGTGCCAGCAGCGCCGACAGCCTGCAGTACTTC.

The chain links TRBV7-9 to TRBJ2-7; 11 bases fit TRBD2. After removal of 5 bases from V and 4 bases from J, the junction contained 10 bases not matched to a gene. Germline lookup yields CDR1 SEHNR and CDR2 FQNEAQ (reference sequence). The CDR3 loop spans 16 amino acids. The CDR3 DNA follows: TGTGCCAGCAGCGGGCGGCAACTAGCGGGAGCGTACGAGCAGTACTTC. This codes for CASSGRQLAGAYEQYF.

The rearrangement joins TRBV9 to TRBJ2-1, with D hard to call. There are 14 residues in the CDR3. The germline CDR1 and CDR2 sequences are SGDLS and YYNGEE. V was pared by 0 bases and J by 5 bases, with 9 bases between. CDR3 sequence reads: CASSVEVANNEQFF. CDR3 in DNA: TGTGCCAGCAGCGTAGAAGTAGCCAACAATGAGCAGTTCTTC.

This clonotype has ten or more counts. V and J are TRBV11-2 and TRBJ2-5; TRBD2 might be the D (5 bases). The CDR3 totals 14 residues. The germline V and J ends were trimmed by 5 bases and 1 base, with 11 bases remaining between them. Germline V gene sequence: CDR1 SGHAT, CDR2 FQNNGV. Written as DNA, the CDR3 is TGTGCCAGCAGCCGGGGAAAGGTCCAAGAGACCCAGTACTTC. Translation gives CASSRGKVQETQYF. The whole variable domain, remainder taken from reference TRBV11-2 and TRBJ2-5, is EAGVAQSPRYKIIEKRQSVAFWCNPISGHATLYWYQQILGQGPKLLIQFQNNGVVDDSQLPKDRFSAERLKGVDSTLKIQPAKLEDSAVYLCASSRGKVQETQYFGPGTRLLVL.

The CDR3 is CASNSLTQPNEKLFF. DNA of the CDR3: TGTGCCAGCAATAGCTTAACCCAACCCAATGAAAAACTGTTTTTT. V usage is TRBV5-5 and J usage is TRBJ1-4; D gene unclear. CDR3 length: 15 residues. The germline V and J ends were trimmed by 6 bases and 5 bases, with 17 bases remaining between them. The V gene's germline CDR1 is SGHKS and CDR2 YYEKEE (reference sequence).

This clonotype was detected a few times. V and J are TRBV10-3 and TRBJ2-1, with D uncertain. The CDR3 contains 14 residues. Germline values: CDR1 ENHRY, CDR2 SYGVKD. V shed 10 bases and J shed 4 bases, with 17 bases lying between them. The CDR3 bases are TGTGCCACCCGGAAAAGGGATTTTTACAATGAGCAGTTCTTC. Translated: CATRKRDFYNEQFF.

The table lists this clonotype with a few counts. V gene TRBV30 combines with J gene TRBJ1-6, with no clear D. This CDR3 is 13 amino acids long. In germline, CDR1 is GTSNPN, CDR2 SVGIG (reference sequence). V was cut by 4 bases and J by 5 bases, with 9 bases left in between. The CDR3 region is CAWTAQDNSPLHF. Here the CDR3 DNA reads TGTGCCTGGACGGCGCAGGATAATTCACCCCTCCACTTT.

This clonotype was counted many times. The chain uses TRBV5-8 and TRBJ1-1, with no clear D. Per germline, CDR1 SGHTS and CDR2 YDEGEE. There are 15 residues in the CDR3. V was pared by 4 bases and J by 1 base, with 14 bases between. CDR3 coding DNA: TGTGCCAGCAGCCCTACCCCGCGACCGAACACTGAAGCTTTCTTT. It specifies CASSPTPRPNTEAFF.

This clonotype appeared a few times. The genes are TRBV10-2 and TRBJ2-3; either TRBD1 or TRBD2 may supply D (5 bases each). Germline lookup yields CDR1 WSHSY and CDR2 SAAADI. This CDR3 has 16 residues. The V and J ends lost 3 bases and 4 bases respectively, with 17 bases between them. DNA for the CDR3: TGCGCCAGCAGTGAATTGGGGGAGATCCCCCCAGATACGCAGTATTTT. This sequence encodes CASSELGEIPPDTQYF.

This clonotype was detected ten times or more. The CDR3 bases are TGCAGCGTTGTTCTGGAGTACGAGCAGTACTTC. It codes for CSVVLEYEQYF. The chain is built from TRBV29-1 and TRBJ2-7; D gene ambiguous. The CDR3 extends over 11 amino acids. Trimming cost V 4 bases and J 4 bases, with 8 bases left between them. In germline, CDR1 is SQVTM, CDR2 ANQGSEA.

The CDR3 sequence: CASSYGLEGPQHF. The CDR3 DNA is TGTGCCAGCTCGTACGGCTTAGAGGGGCCCCAGCATTTT. The chain couples TRBV18 to TRBJ1-5; D gene unclear. Germline loops: CDR1 KGHSH, CDR2 LQKENI. The CDR3 spans 13 residues. Trimming removed 6 bases at V and 9 bases at J, with 15 bases between.

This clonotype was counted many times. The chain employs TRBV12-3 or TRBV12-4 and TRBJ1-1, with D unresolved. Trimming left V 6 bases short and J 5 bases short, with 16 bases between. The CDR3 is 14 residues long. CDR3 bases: TGTGCCAGCAGCCCCCAGTCTATCGGGACTGAAGCTTTCTTT. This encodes CASSPQSIGTEAFF.

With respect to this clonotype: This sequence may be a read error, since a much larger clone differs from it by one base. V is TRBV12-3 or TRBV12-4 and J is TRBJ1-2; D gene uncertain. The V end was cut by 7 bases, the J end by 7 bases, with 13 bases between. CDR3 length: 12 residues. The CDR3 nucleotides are TGTGCCAGCAACCCAGCGCGGGTTGGCTACACCTTC. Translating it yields CASNPARVGYTF.

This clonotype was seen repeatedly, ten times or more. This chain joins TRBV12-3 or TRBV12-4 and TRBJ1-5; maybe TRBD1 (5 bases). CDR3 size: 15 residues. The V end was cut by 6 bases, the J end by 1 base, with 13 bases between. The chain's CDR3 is CASSSRDPSNQPQHF. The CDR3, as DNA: TGTGCCAGCAGCAGCCGGGACCCGAGCAATCAGCCCCAGCATTTT.

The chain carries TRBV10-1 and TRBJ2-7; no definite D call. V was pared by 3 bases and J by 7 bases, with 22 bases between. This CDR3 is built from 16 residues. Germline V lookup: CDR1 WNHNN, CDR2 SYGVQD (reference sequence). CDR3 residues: CASSDSRAGSAREQYF. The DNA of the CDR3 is TGCGCCAGCAGTGACTCCCGGGCAGGCTCGGCTCGGGAGCAGTACTTC.

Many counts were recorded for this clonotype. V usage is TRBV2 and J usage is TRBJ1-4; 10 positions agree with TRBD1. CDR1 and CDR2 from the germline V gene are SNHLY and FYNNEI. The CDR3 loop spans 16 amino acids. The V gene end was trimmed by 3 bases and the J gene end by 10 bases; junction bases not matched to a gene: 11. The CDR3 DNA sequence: TGTGCCAGCAGTGACAGGACAGGGGGTTCGAGGCTAAAACTGTTTTTT. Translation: CASSDRTGGSRLKLFF. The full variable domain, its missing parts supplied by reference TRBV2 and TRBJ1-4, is EPEVTQTPSHQVTQMGQEVILRCVPISNHLYFYWYRQILGQKVEFLVSFYNNEISEKSEIFDDQFSVERPDGSNFTLKIRSTKLEDSAMYFCASSDRTGGSRLKLFFGSGTQLSVL.

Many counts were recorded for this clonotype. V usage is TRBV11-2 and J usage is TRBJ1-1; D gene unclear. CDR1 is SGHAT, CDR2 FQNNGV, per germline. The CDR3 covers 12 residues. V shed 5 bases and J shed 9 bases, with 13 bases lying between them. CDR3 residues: CASSRDSSKAFF. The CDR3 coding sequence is TGTGCCAGCAGCCGTGACTCCTCTAAAGCTTTCTTT.

This CDR3 reads CASSPDQGSREKLFF. CDR3 bases: TGTGCCAGCAGCCCCGACCAGGGGTCGAGGGAAAAACTGTTTTTT. J is TRBJ1-4 and V is TRBV9, with a tentative D call TRBD1 (6 bases). The CDR3 covers 15 residues. V lost 4 bases, J lost 8 bases, and 18 bases lay in between. Germline-derived CDR1 and CDR2 are SGDLS and YYNGEE. The whole variable domain, filled in from reference TRBV9 and TRBJ1-4, reads DSGVTQTPKHLITATGQRVTLRCSPRSGDLSVYWYQQSLDQGLQFLIQYYNGEERAKGNILERFSAQQFPDLHSELNLSSLELGDSALYFCASSPDQGSREKLFFGSGTQLSVL.

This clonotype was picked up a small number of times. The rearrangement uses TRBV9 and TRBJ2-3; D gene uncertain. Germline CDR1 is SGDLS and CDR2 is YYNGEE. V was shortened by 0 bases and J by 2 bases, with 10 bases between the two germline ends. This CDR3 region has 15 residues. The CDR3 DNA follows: TGTGCCAGCAGCGTAGGTGGAGCCCCCACAGATACGCAGTATTTT. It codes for CASSVGGAPTDTQYF.

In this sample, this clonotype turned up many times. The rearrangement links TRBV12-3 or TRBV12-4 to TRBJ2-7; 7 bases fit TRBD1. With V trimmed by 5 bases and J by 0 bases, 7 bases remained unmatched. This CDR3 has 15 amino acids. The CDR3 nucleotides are TGTGCCAGCAGTAGTAGACAGGGTGGCTCCTACGAGCAGTACTTC. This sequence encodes CASSSRQGGSYEQYF.

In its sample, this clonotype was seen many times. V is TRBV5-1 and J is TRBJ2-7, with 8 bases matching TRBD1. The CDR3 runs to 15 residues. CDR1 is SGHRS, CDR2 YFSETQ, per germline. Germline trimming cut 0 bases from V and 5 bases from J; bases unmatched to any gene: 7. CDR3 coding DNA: TGCGCCAGCAGCTTGGAAGTGACAGGGGTCCACGAGCAGTACTTC. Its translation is CASSLEVTGVHEQYF.

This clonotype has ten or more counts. For the CDR3, the DNA is TGTGCCAGCAGTGAAACAGCTAGCTCCTACAATGAGCAGTTCTTC. As protein: CASSETASSYNEQFF. The chain links TRBV6-1 to TRBJ2-1; D call uncertain. The CDR3 is 15 residues long. Germline assignment: CDR1 MNHNS and CDR2 SASEGT. V was trimmed by 2 bases and J by 0 bases, leaving 8 bases between them.

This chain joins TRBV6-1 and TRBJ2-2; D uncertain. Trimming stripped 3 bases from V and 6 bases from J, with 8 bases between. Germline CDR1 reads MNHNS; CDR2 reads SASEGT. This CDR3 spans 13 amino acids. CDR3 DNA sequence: TGTGCCAGCAGTGATTTTCCGGCCGGGGAGCTGTTTTTT. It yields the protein CASSDFPAGELFF.

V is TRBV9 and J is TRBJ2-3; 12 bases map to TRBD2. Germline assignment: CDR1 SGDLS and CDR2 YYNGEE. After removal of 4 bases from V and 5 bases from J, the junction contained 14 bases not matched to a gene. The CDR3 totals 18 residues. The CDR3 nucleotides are TGTGCCAGCAGCCCCCACATGACTAGCGGGAGACGGGGAGATACGCAGTATTTT. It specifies CASSPHMTSGRRGDTQYF.

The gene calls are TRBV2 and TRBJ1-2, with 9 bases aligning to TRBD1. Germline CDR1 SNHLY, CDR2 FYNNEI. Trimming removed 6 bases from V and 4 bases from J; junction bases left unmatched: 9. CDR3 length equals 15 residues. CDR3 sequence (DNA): TGTGCCAGCAGCGGGGGGGGACAGGGACGCTATGGCTACACCTTC. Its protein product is CASSGGGQGRYGYTF.

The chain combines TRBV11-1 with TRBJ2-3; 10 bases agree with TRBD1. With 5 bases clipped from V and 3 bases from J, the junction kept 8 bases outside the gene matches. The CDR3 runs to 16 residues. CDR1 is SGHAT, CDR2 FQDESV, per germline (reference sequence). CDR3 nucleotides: TGTGCCAGCAGCCCTTCCGGGACAGGGGCTACAGATACGCAGTATTTT. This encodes CASSPSGTGATDTQYF. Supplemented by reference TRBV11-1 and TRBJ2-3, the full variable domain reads EAEVAQSPRYKITEKSQAVAFWCDPISGHATLYWYRQILGQGPELLVQFQDESVVDDSQLPKDRFSAERLKGVDSTLKIQPAELGDSAMYLCASSPSGTGATDTQYFGPGTRLTVL.

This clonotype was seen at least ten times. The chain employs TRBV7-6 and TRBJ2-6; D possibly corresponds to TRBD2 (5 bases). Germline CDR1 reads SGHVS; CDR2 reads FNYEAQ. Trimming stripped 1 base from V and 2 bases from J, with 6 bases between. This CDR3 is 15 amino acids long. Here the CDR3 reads CASSLGTPGANVLTF. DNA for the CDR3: TGTGCCAGCAGCTTAGGGACTCCTGGGGCCAACGTCCTGACTTTC.

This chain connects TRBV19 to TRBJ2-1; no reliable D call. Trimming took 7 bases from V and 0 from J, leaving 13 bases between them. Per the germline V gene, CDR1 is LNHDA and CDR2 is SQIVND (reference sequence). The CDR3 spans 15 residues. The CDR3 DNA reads TGTGCCAGTACCCTCGTTCTGAGCTCCTACAATGAGCAGTTCTTC. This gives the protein CASTLVLSSYNEQFF.

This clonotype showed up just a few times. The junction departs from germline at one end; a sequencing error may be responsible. CDR3 sequence reads: CASILQGGSPLHF. The CDR3 DNA is TGTGCCAGCATCTTACAGGGGGGCTCACCCCTCCACTTT. The chain combines TRBV7-2 with TRBJ1-6; 8 bases are shared with TRBD1. CDR1 is SGHTA and CDR2 is FQGNSA in the germline V gene. The CDR3 covers 13 residues. Looking up the rest from reference TRBV7-2 and TRBJ1-6 gives the full variable domain: GAGVSQSPSNKVTEKGKDVELRCDPISGHTALYWYRQSLGQGLEFLIYFQGNSAPDKSGLPSDRFSAERTGGSVSTLTIQRTQQEDSAVYLCASILQGGSPLHFGNGTRLTVT.